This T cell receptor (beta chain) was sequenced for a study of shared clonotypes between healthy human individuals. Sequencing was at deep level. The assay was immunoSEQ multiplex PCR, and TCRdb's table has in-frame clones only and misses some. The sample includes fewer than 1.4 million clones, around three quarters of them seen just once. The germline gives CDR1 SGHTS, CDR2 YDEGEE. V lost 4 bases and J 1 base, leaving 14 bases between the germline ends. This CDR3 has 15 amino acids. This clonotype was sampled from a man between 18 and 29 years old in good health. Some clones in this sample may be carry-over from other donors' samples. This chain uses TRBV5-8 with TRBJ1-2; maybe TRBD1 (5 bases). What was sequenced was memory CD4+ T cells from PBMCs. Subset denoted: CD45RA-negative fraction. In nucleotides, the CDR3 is TGTGCCAGCAGCCCAGGGAATTGGGTTAACTATGGCTACACCTTC. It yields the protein CASSPGNWVNYGYTF.